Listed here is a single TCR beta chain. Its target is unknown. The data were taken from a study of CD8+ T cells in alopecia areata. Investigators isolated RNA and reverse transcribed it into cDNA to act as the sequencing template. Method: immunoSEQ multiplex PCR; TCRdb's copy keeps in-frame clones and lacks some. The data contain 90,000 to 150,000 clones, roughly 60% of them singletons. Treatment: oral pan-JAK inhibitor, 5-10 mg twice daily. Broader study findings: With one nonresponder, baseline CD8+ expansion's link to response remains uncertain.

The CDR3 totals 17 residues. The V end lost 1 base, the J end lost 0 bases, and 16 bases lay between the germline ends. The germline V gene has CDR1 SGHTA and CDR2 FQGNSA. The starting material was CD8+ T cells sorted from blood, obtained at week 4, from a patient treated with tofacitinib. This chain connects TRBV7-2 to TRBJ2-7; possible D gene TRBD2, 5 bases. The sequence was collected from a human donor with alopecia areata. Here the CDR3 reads CASSLGFGTGSSYEQYF. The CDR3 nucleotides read TGTGCCAGCAGCTTAGGATTCGGTACGGGGAGCTCCTACGAGCAGTACTTC.